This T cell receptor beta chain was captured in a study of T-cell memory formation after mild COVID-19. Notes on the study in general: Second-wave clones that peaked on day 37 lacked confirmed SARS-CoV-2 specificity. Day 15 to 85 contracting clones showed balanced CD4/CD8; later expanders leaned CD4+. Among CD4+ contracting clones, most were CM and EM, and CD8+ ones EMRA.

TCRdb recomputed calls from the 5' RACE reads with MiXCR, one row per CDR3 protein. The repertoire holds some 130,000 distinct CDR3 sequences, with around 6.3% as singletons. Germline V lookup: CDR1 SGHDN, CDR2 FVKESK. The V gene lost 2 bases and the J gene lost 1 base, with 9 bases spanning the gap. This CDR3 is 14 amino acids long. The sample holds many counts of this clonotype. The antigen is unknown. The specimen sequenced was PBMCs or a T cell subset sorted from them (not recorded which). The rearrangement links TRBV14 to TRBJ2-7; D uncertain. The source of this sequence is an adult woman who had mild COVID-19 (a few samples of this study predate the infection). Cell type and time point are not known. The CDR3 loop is CASSQLYSSYEQYF. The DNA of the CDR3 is TGTGCCAGCAGCCAACTGTACAGTTCCTACGAGCAGTACTTC.